Here is one TCR beta chain with its context. The antigen is unknown. The junction departs from the called germline gene at one end, perhaps through a read error. The TCR beta CDR3 regions underwent amplification from RNA transcripts. An opening RT-PCR round employed HTBI primers and preceded a second-round multiplex PCR. TCRdb re-analysed the multiplex PCR reads in MiXCR, keeping a single row per CDR3 protein. The sample gives about 480,000 distinct CDR3 sequences, approximately 15% of which show up once; around 9.8% is in the top ten. This entry is derived from a study of Graves' ophthalmopathy and Graves' hyperthyroidism. Study-level results: Thyroid clonotypes that were expanded above 0.001 frequency mostly also appeared in blood.

Germline V gene data show CDR1 as MNHEY and CDR2 as SVGAGI. The CDR3 is 15 amino acids. Diagnosis was based on clinical symptoms, serum thyroxine, TRAb, thyroid ultrasound and orbital computed tomography. V is TRBV6-5 and J is TRBJ2-5; 9 bases agree with TRBD1. This TCR derives from a woman younger than 45 with Graves' ophthalmopathy. The sequenced material came from blood. The CDR3 region is CASSYPGQGRETKYF. The DNA of the CDR3 is TGTGCCAGCAGTTACCCTGGACAGGGGCGAGAGACCAAGTACTTC.